The 26 T cell receptor beta chains listed next were all sequenced from one sample in a study of long-term antiretroviral therapy in people with HIV (dated by TCRdb to between 2021 and 2023). The immunoSEQ hsTCRB v3.0 assay was used at survey level resolution to sequence the TRB variable region. TCRdb holds this immuneACCESS table with in-frame rearrangements only. Some clones are missing; in checked studies, unresolved V genes explain under half, and the rest has no known cause. The sample table contains nearly 30,000 clones; only one count was recorded for 80% to 90% of them. In total, the top ten clones hold about 8.3% of the sample. Here the sequenced sample was unsorted PBMCs, taken 3.2 years before starting antiretroviral therapy. The receptor set was obtained from a man aged 50 or older with HIV.

V and J are TRBV7-9 and TRBJ2-7; D not certain. This CDR3 contains 14 residues. CDR1 and CDR2 from the germline V gene are SEHNR and FQNEAQ (reference sequence). V shed 5 bases and J shed 0 bases, with 11 bases lying between them. The CDR3 is CASSAQGLSYEQYF. The CDR3 DNA follows: TGTGCCAGCAGCGCTCAAGGGCTCTCCTACGAGCAGTACTTC.

This clone has only a few counts. CDR3 protein: CASSQEQNTPSYEQYF. The CDR3 region has the DNA TGTGCCAGCAGCCAAGAGCAGAACACTCCCTCCTACGAGCAGTACTTC. This rearrangement joins TRBV4-2 to TRBJ2-7; D call uncertain. With 0 bases removed from V and 0 bases from J, the gap between germline ends came to 12 bases. CDR1 is LGHNA and CDR2 is YNFKEQ in the germline V gene. This CDR3 is built from 16 residues.

The CDR3 DNA reads TGCAGCGGGGACAGGGGAGCGGGCACTGAAGCTTTCTTT. This translates into CSGDRGAGTEAFF. J is TRBJ1-1 and V is TRBV29-1, with 10 bases fitting TRBD1. Germline V gives CDR1 SQVTM, CDR2 ANQGSEA. This CDR3 is built from 13 residues. With 7 bases clipped from V and 4 bases from J, the junction kept 6 bases outside the gene matches.

This clone was recorded a few times. The V gene is TRBV6-5, the J gene TRBJ1-5; 7 positions agree with TRBD1. The CDR3 length is 13 residues. The J segment lost 9 bases and the V segment lost 9 bases, leaving 11 bases of the junction unmatched. Germline CDR1 reads MNHEY; CDR2 reads SVGAGI. The CDR3 is CASSGTVDRPQHF. DNA for the CDR3: TGTGCCAGTTCCGGGACAGTTGATCGGCCCCAGCATTTT.

The chain has TRBV5-4 and TRBJ2-7; D might be TRBD2 (5 bases). Trimming stripped 5 bases from V and 6 bases from J, with 15 bases between. CDR3 length: 13 amino acids. CDR1 and CDR2 (germline): SGHNT, YYREEE (reference sequence). In DNA form, the CDR3 reads TGTGCCAGCAGTTTGCAGTTTGGAGGCGAGCAGTACTTC. Translating it yields CASSLQFGGEQYF.

The chain couples TRBV4-2 to TRBJ1-1; TRBD1 matches at 9 bases. After removal of 5 bases from V and 5 bases from J, the junction contained 6 bases not matched to a gene. The CDR3 totals 14 residues. Germline values: CDR1 LGHNA, CDR2 YNFKEQ. For the CDR3, the DNA is TGTGCCAGCAGCATACGGACAGGGGAGACTGAAGCTTTCTTT. It yields the protein CASSIRTGETEAFF.

This clone was observed once. The gene calls are TRBV25-1 and TRBJ2-1, with D unclear. Germline values: CDR1 MGHDK, CDR2 SYGVNS. This CDR3 is 11 amino acids long. The V end was cut by 3 bases, the J end by 6 bases, with 3 bases between. The CDR3 is CASSDLNEQFF. CDR3 nucleotide sequence: TGTGCCAGCAGTGATCTCAATGAGCAGTTCTTC.

This clone occurred once. This chain joins TRBV5-8 and TRBJ2-2, with 9 bases that match TRBD2. The CDR3 totals 16 residues. Unmatched junction bases numbered 6, after V lost 0 bases and J lost 6 bases. Germline values: CDR1 SGHTS, CDR2 YDEGEE. CDR3 coding DNA: TGTGCCAGCAGCTTGGTCGGCGGGGGGGCCCCCGGGGAGCTGTTTTTT. This gives the protein CASSLVGGGAPGELFF.

This chain connects TRBV7-7 to TRBJ2-2; no reliable D call. There are 12 residues in the CDR3. Germline lookup yields CDR1 SSHAT and CDR2 FNYEAQ (reference sequence). Trimming left V 7 bases short and J 8 bases short, with 11 bases between. The CDR3 sequence is CASTTLGGELFF. CDR3 sequence (DNA): TGTGCCAGCACCACCTTGGGGGGGGAGCTGTTTTTT.

The V gene is TRBV11-2, the J gene TRBJ1-4, with a possible D match to TRBD1 (6 bases). The CDR3 contains 15 residues. CDR1 is SGHAT and CDR2 is FQNNGV in the germline V gene. The V and J ends lost 5 bases and 4 bases respectively, with 14 bases between them. This CDR3 reads CASSPRTVFNEKLFF. The CDR3 DNA reads as TGTGCCAGCAGCCCCCGGACAGTCTTTAATGAAAAACTGTTTTTT.

The gene calls are TRBV19 and TRBJ2-3; TRBD2 matches at 12 bases. The CDR3 sequence is 15 residues long. J was trimmed by 3 bases and V by 3 bases; bases with no gene match: 1. CDR1 and CDR2 from the germline V gene are LNHDA and SQIVND (reference sequence). CDR3 DNA: TGTGCCAGTAGTATCCTAGCGGGGGGGACAGATACGCAGTATTTT. It codes for CASSILAGGTDTQYF.

This sequence joins TRBV11-2 and TRBJ2-7, with D hard to call. The CDR3 is 15 amino acids. Germline-derived CDR1 and CDR2 are SGHAT and FQNNGV. Trimming shortened V by 1 base and J by 0 bases, and 10 bases separated the two germline ends. The CDR3 sequence is CASSLVPQFSYEQYF. CDR3 nucleotides: TGTGCCAGCAGCTTAGTTCCGCAGTTCTCCTACGAGCAGTACTTC.

J is TRBJ2-7 and V is TRBV5-6; 13 nucleotides line up with TRBD2. This CDR3 spans 13 amino acids. Germline V gene lookup returns CDR1 SGHDT and CDR2 YYEEEE. Losses at the gene ends were 7 bases for V and 6 bases for J; bases not matched to a gene: 4. The CDR3 reads CASELAGGSEQYF. DNA of the CDR3: TGTGCCAGCGAACTAGCGGGAGGGTCCGAGCAGTACTTC.

V usage is TRBV29-1 and J usage is TRBJ2-3; unclear D gene. The germline V gene has CDR1 SQVTM and CDR2 ANQGSEA. V was cut by 4 bases and J by 2 bases, with 4 bases left in between. CDR3 size: 11 residues. CDR3 coding DNA: TGCAGCGTTGGTGACACAGATACGCAGTATTTT. Its translation: CSVGDTDTQYF.

V and J are TRBV6-5 and TRBJ1-2; 9 bases match TRBD1. Losses at the gene ends were 6 bases for V and 7 bases for J; bases not matched to a gene: 6. Germline lookup yields CDR1 MNHEY and CDR2 SVGAGI. The CDR3 length is 13 residues. The CDR3 region has the DNA TGTGCCAGCAGCCTCGGACAGGGGAGTGGCTACACCTTC. This codes for CASSLGQGSGYTF.

The rearrangement links TRBV6-1 to TRBJ2-2; tentative D call: TRBD1 (6 bases). Trimming took off 2 bases at V and 0 bases at J, with 7 bases between the two ends. In germline, CDR1 is MNHNS, CDR2 SASEGT. The CDR3 sequence is 15 residues long. This CDR3 is CASSERTANTGELFF. In nucleotides, the CDR3 is TGTGCCAGCAGTGAAAGGACAGCGAACACCGGGGAGCTGTTTTTT.

The rearrangement joins TRBV4-1 to TRBJ1-4, with 10 bases identical to TRBD1. Trimming took 4 bases from V and 5 from J; bases not matched to a gene: 13. The germline gives CDR1 MGHRA, CDR2 YSYEKL. The CDR3 has 18 amino acids. CDR3: CASSRPGQGTGINEKLFF. The CDR3 region has the DNA TGCGCCAGCAGCCGACCGGGACAGGGGACAGGGATAAATGAAAAACTGTTTTTT.

This sequence joins TRBV19 and TRBJ2-7; 10 bases map to TRBD1. Germline CDR1 reads LNHDA; CDR2 reads SQIVND (reference sequence). The CDR3 contains 12 residues. The J segment lost 9 bases and the V segment lost 6 bases, leaving 5 bases of the junction unmatched. CDR3 sequence: CASSPTGGGQYF. For the CDR3, the DNA is TGTGCCAGTAGCCCGACAGGGGGCGGGCAGTACTTC.

The V call is TRBV2, the J call TRBJ1-2, with TRBD1 identical over 9 bases. V lost 8 bases and J lost 6; bases outside the gene matches: 7. This CDR3 region has 13 residues. Germline V gene lookup returns CDR1 SNHLY and CDR2 FYNNEI. The CDR3 nucleotides are TGTGCCAGCCGGGAACAGGGGGCTGATGGCTACACCTTC. Translation gives CASREQGADGYTF. Together with reference TRBV2 and TRBJ1-2, the CDR3 gives the full variable domain: EPEVTQTPSHQVTQMGQEVILRCVPISNHLYFYWYRQILGQKVEFLVSFYNNEISEKSEIFDDQFSVERPDGSNFTLKIRSTKLEDSAMYFCASREQGADGYTFGSGTRLTVV.

For the CDR3, the DNA is TGTGCCAGCAGCTTAGTAGCGCAAGAGACCCAGTACTTC. It encodes CASSLVAQETQYF. The genes are TRBV7-2 and TRBJ2-5, with D possibly TRBD2 on 5 matching bases. Germline CDR1 and CDR2: SGHTA and FQGNSA. The V end was cut by 1 base, the J end by 2 bases, with 5 bases between. The CDR3 runs to 13 residues.

The chain has TRBV18 and TRBJ1-1; D is unclear. The CDR3 covers 13 residues. Germline V gives CDR1 KGHSH, CDR2 LQKENI. V dropped 6 bases and J dropped 4 bases, with 12 bases sitting between them. The chain's CDR3 is CASSMERGTEAFF. The CDR3 DNA reads as TGTGCCAGCTCGATGGAGCGCGGCACTGAAGCTTTCTTT.

CDR3 protein: CASSFLPGQGSSDTQYF. The DNA of the CDR3 is TGTGCCAGCAGCTTTCTACCGGGACAGGGGTCCTCAGATACGCAGTATTTT. The chain recombines TRBV7-2 with TRBJ2-3; 10 positions match TRBD1. Germline CDR1 and CDR2: SGHTA and FQGNSA. The CDR3 has 17 amino acids. V lost 3 bases, J lost 4 bases, and 10 bases stayed unmatched. Together with reference TRBV7-2 and TRBJ2-3, the CDR3 gives the full variable domain: GAGVSQSPSNKVTEKGKDVELRCDPISGHTALYWYRQSLGQGLEFLIYFQGNSAPDKSGLPSDRFSAERTGGSVSTLTIQRTQQEDSAVYLCASSFLPGQGSSDTQYFGPGTRLTVL.

V is TRBV5-4 and J is TRBJ2-3, with 15 nucleotides matching TRBD2. This CDR3 contains 17 residues. V lost 5 bases and J lost 6; bases outside the gene matches: 10. Germline values: CDR1 SGHNT, CDR2 YYREEE (reference sequence). CDR3 DNA: TGTGCCAGCAGGGGGGCTGGCGGGACTAGCGGGGGGGATACGCAGTATTTT. It is translated as CASRGAGGTSGGDTQYF.

The V and J genes are TRBV2 and TRBJ1-5, with a weak D call TRBD1 (5 bases). This CDR3 spans 12 amino acids. The V end was cut by 10 bases, the J end by 7 bases, with 14 bases between. CDR1 is SNHLY, CDR2 FYNNEI, per germline. The CDR3 DNA is TGTGCCACGGGGGGGGTCGGGCAGCCCCAGCATTTT. Amino acid sequence: CATGGVGQPQHF. The full variable domain, completed using reference TRBV2 and TRBJ1-5, is EPEVTQTPSHQVTQMGQEVILRCVPISNHLYFYWYRQILGQKVEFLVSFYNNEISEKSEIFDDQFSVERPDGSNFTLKIRSTKLEDSAMYFCATGGVGQPQHFGDGTRLSIL.

The chain uses TRBV30 and TRBJ1-4; maybe TRBD1 (6 bases). This CDR3 has 15 amino acids. Germline values: CDR1 GTSNPN, CDR2 SVGIG (reference sequence). V lost 2 bases and J 8 bases, leaving 18 bases between the germline ends. CDR3 amino acids: CAWSITRDTTEKLFF. CDR3 nucleotides: TGTGCCTGGAGTATTACCCGGGACACTACCGAAAAACTGTTTTTT.

The chain recombines TRBV6-6 with TRBJ1-4; 8 bases map to TRBD1. Germline CDR1 reads MNHNY; CDR2 reads SVGAGI (reference sequence). V lost 6 bases and J lost 7; bases outside the gene matches: 10. The CDR3 loop spans 15 amino acids. Here the CDR3 reads CASRRAGGIGEKLFF. The CDR3 DNA sequence: TGTGCCAGCAGACGGGCAGGGGGCATAGGTGAAAAACTGTTTTTT.